This TCR beta chain is drawn from a study of blood T cell repertoires in COVID-19. Background on the study: Spain, Italy and the United States supplied samples that represented acute and convalescent COVID-19.

Those who participated ranged in age from roughly 18 to 89 years and resided in around 22 US areas. Exposed participants came across a COVID-19 case within 2 weeks before study entry. Trimming pared 0 bases from V and 0 bases from J, leaving 9 bases between. Per germline, CDR1 MNHNS and CDR2 SASEGT. This CDR3 has 16 amino acids. Authors' methods: Nucleated cell counts were estimated from reference gene primer amplification. Assay used: immunoSEQ multiplex PCR; TCRdb lists only in-frame clones, some missing. V and J calls and clone size are given by that table; D and trimming were obtained from the DNA. This sample has about 180,000 clones, with approximately 80% found just once.

The V and J genes are TRBV6-1 and TRBJ2-1; D unresolved. This receptor was taken from a man aged 55 to 70 who had been exposed to COVID-19. The source material was PBMCs or T cells enriched from blood (not recorded which). For the CDR3, the DNA is TGTGCCAGCAGTGAAGCGGGCACCCCCTCCTACAATGAGCAGTTCTTC. Residues: CASSEAGTPSYNEQFF.